The 30 T cell receptor beta chains listed next were all sequenced from one sample in a study of blood T cell repertoires in COVID-19. Libraries were prepared by immunoSEQ multiplex PCR; TCRdb keeps only in-frame clonotypes and omits some of them. The profile shows roughly 200,000 clones, more than 75% of them singletons. Sequencing was performed on peripheral blood. The source is a person between 65 and 80 years old with COVID-19, enrolled during active disease.

The rearrangement links TRBV27 to TRBJ2-7; 9 bases are shared with TRBD1. With V trimmed by 5 bases and J by 2 bases, 7 bases remained unmatched. Germline-derived CDR1 and CDR2 are MNHEY and SMNVEV (reference sequence). The CDR3 runs to 15 residues. The CDR3 sequence is CASSLQDRGAYEQYF. CDR3 nucleotide sequence: TGTGCCAGCAGTCTACAAGACAGGGGGGCCTACGAGCAGTACTTC.

This chain uses TRBV19 with TRBJ1-2; no firm D call. The CDR3 has 11 residues. Trimming removed 6 bases from V and 5 bases from J, with 7 bases in between. Germline assignment: CDR1 LNHDA and CDR2 SQIVND (reference sequence). The CDR3 coding sequence is TGTGCCAGTAGGGCCGTATATGGCTACACCTTC. Residues: CASRAVYGYTF.

The V gene is TRBV5-6, the J gene TRBJ1-5; TRBD1 agrees at 9 bases. The germline gives CDR1 SGHDT, CDR2 YYEEEE. The CDR3 runs 15 residues. The J segment lost 6 bases and the V segment lost 3 bases, leaving 7 bases of the junction unmatched. CDR3 region: CASSSLGQGFQPQHF. As DNA, the CDR3 is TGTGCCAGCAGCTCCCTGGGACAGGGCTTTCAGCCCCAGCATTTT.

This clone has only one observation. This rearrangement joins TRBV7-2 to TRBJ1-1; the D gene is possibly TRBD1 (6 bases). The CDR3 is 15 amino acids. CDR1 is SGHTA, CDR2 FQGNSA, per germline. With 0 bases removed from V and 1 base from J, the gap between germline ends came to 9 bases. CDR3 sequence: CASSLAGGGNTEAFF. CDR3 sequence (DNA): TGTGCCAGCAGCTTAGCAGGGGGGGGGAACACTGAAGCTTTCTTT.

The chain carries TRBV5-1 and TRBJ1-1, with unresolved D. Trimming stripped 3 bases from V and 5 bases from J, with 11 bases between. This CDR3 is 13 amino acids long. Germline assignment: CDR1 SGHRS and CDR2 YFSETQ. The CDR3, as DNA: TGCGCCAGCAGCTACACCCGGGAGACTGAAGCTTTCTTT. It yields the protein CASSYTRETEAFF.

The genes are TRBV9 and TRBJ2-1; tentative D call: TRBD2 (5 bases). The CDR3 is made up of 15 amino acids. With 3 bases removed from V and 7 bases from J, the gap between germline ends came to 17 bases. Per germline, CDR1 SGDLS and CDR2 YYNGEE. CDR3 region: CASSGFQIERNEQFF. The CDR3 region has the DNA TGTGCCAGCAGCGGTTTTCAGATTGAGCGGAATGAGCAGTTCTTC.

J is TRBJ2-7 and V is TRBV24-1; a weak D match, TRBD2 (6 bases). The germline V and J ends were trimmed by 6 bases and 2 bases, with 10 bases remaining between them. The germline V gene encodes CDR1 KGHDR and CDR2 SFDVKD. CDR3 length: 13 amino acids. CDR3 loop: CATSPAGTYEQYF. DNA for the CDR3: TGTGCCACCAGTCCGGCGGGGACCTACGAGCAGTACTTC.

V and J are TRBV30 and TRBJ2-7; tentatively, D is TRBD2 (5 bases). Per the germline V gene, CDR1 is GTSNPN and CDR2 is SVGIG (reference sequence). This CDR3 comprises 13 residues. V dropped 4 bases and J dropped 2 bases, with 12 bases sitting between them. The CDR3 coding sequence is TGTGCCTGGATCCGGGGATGGCCCTACGAGCAGTACTTC. It yields the protein CAWIRGWPYEQYF.

The chain recombines TRBV19 with TRBJ1-1; D is undetermined. This CDR3 comprises 11 residues. CDR1 and CDR2 (germline): LNHDA, SQIVND (reference sequence). The V and J ends lost 5 bases and 4 bases respectively, with 5 bases between them. The CDR3 reads CASSAITEAFF. The CDR3 DNA reads TGTGCCAGTAGTGCTATCACTGAAGCTTTCTTT.

This clone has just one count. The chain carries TRBV14 and TRBJ2-3; D is perhaps TRBD1 (6 bases). Trimming removed 4 bases from V and 6 bases from J, with 17 bases in between. The CDR3 is made up of 15 amino acids. CDR1 SGHDN and CDR2 FVKESK come from the germline V gene. CDR3 in amino acids: CASSLLLGARDTQYF. CDR3 coding DNA: TGTGCCAGCAGCCTCCTATTGGGGGCTCGGGATACGCAGTATTTT.

This chain joins TRBV7-9 and TRBJ1-2, with 12 bases matching TRBD1. The CDR3 totals 14 residues. CDR1 is SEHNR, CDR2 FQNEAQ, per germline (reference sequence). Trimming cost V 1 base and J 8 bases; bases outside gene matches: 2. The CDR3: CASSLGGQGAGYTF. In nucleotides, the CDR3 is TGTGCCAGCAGCTTAGGGGGACAGGGGGCCGGCTACACCTTC.

The J gene is TRBJ2-1, the V gene TRBV10-3, with D possibly matching TRBD2 (6 bases). The germline V and J ends were trimmed by 3 bases and 0 bases, with 9 bases remaining between them. CDR3 length: 15 amino acids. The germline V gene has CDR1 ENHRY and CDR2 SYGVKD. Here the CDR3 reads CAISDGGSSYNEQFF. CDR3 sequence (DNA): TGTGCCATCAGTGACGGGGGTAGCTCCTACAATGAGCAGTTCTTC.

The J gene is TRBJ2-7, the V gene TRBV2; TRBD2 matches 9 bases. J lost 6 bases, V lost 1 base, and 7 bases had no gene match. Germline CDR1 SNHLY, CDR2 FYNNEI. The CDR3 contains 15 residues. The CDR3 sequence: CASSEGLAGTFEQYF. CDR3 DNA sequence: TGTGCCAGCAGTGAAGGGCTAGCGGGGACGTTCGAGCAGTACTTC.

J is TRBJ1-4 and V is TRBV3-1 (or the pseudogene TRBV3-2); TRBD1 aligns across 7 bases. Germline loops: CDR1 LGHDT, CDR2 YNNKEL (reference sequence). CDR3 length: 17 residues. The J segment lost 0 bases and the V segment lost 3 bases, leaving 7 bases of the junction unmatched. The CDR3 DNA reads as TGTGCCAGCAGCCACCGGGCAGGGGGGACAACTAATGAAAAACTGTTTTTT. Translation gives CASSHRAGGTTNEKLFF.

The rearrangement joins TRBV28 to TRBJ2-7, with a weak D call TRBD1 (5 bases). V lost 2 bases to trimming and J lost 4 bases, with 9 bases between them. CDR1 is MDHEN, CDR2 SYDVKM, per germline. The CDR3 contains 13 residues. The CDR3 sequence: CASSLGGHYEQYF. In nucleotides, the CDR3 is TGTGCCAGCAGTTTAGGTGGACATTACGAGCAGTACTTC.

The J gene is TRBJ2-7, the V gene TRBV7-2, with 11 bases identical to TRBD2. Trimming removed 5 bases from V and 2 bases from J; junction bases left unmatched: 8. The CDR3 is made up of 16 amino acids. CDR1 is SGHTA, CDR2 FQGNSA, per germline. The CDR3 region is CASSEELAGATYEQYF. The DNA of the CDR3 is TGTGCCAGCAGCGAAGAACTAGCGGGGGCCACCTACGAGCAGTACTTC. Full variable domain (missing parts from reference TRBV7-2 and TRBJ2-7): GAGVSQSPSNKVTEKGKDVELRCDPISGHTALYWYRQSLGQGLEFLIYFQGNSAPDKSGLPSDRFSAERTGGSVSTLTIQRTQQEDSAVYLCASSEELAGATYEQYFGPGTRLTVT.

This chain links TRBV18 with TRBJ2-2, with TRBD2 matching over 10 bases. CDR3 length: 18 residues. Germline CDR1 and CDR2: KGHSH and LQKENI. J was trimmed by 2 bases and V by 3 bases; bases with no gene match: 9. Written as DNA, the CDR3 is TGTGCCAGCTCACCGAGGCTAGCGGGAGATGTTAACACCGGGGAGCTGTTTTTT. Translated: CASSPRLAGDVNTGELFF.

The CDR3 region has the DNA TGTGCCAGCAGTGAAAACAGCCTACAGGGGTCCGATACGCAGTATTTT. It encodes CASSENSLQGSDTQYF. The chain joins TRBV2 to TRBJ2-3, with 7 bases fitting TRBD1. The CDR3 extends over 16 amino acids. The germline V gene has CDR1 SNHLY and CDR2 FYNNEI. V lost 2 bases to trimming and J lost 6 bases; unmatched junction nucleotides: 11.

This chain links TRBV11-2 with TRBJ1-3, with D maybe TRBD1 (5 bases). Germline V lookup: CDR1 SGHAT, CDR2 FQNNGV. The ends were cut back, 0 bases at V and 2 bases at J, with 8 bases in the middle. The CDR3 runs 15 residues. The DNA for the CDR3 is TGTGCCAGCAGCTTAGATTCGGGGGCTGGAAACACCATATATTTT. Translating gives CASSLDSGAGNTIYF.

This clone was detected a few times. This chain uses TRBV19 with TRBJ2-1; TRBD2 agrees at 8 bases. Germline V gene lookup returns CDR1 LNHDA and CDR2 SQIVND (reference sequence). V lost 8 bases to trimming and J lost 4 bases; unmatched junction nucleotides: 10. The CDR3 runs to 15 residues. In DNA, the CDR3 is TGTGCCAGTTCCGCCGGGGGGGCCCGATACAATGAGCAGTTCTTC. It codes for CASSAGGARYNEQFF.

The CDR3 DNA reads as TGCGCCAACTTACCAGGACGTGAAGGGGGCTCCTACGAGCAGTACTTC. Residues: CANLPGREGGSYEQYF. V and J are TRBV10-1 and TRBJ2-7; D might be TRBD1 (6 bases). This CDR3 is built from 16 residues. CDR1 and CDR2 (germline): WNHNN, SYGVQD (reference sequence). The V end lost 10 bases, the J end lost 0 bases, and 22 bases lay between the germline ends.

V and J are TRBV30 and TRBJ2-2, with D possibly matching TRBD2 (5 bases). The CDR3 is made up of 15 amino acids. Germline V gene data show CDR1 as GTSNPN and CDR2 as SVGIG (reference sequence). With 7 bases removed from V and 1 base from J, the gap between germline ends came to 16 bases. CDR3 sequence: CASRTRGVNTGELFF. CDR3 bases: TGTGCCTCACGGACTCGGGGAGTGAACACCGGGGAGCTGTTTTTT.

This sequence joins TRBV6-6 and TRBJ1-2, with 9 nucleotides matching TRBD1. V shed 5 bases and J 4 bases; nucleotides not matched to a gene: 11. The germline CDR1 and CDR2 sequences are MNHNY and SVGAGI (reference sequence). The CDR3 is made up of 16 amino acids. The CDR3 loop is CASSREQGAIGYGYTF. The CDR3 DNA is TGTGCCAGCAGTAGAGAACAGGGGGCGATAGGCTATGGCTACACCTTC.

The genes are TRBV7-6 and TRBJ1-4; 7 bases are a match to TRBD1. The CDR3 totals 15 residues. After removal of 4 bases from V and 6 bases from J, the junction contained 8 bases not matched to a gene. Germline lookup yields CDR1 SGHVS and CDR2 FNYEAQ. The CDR3 bases are TGTGCCAGCAGCTGGGCCGGGACAGCGGATGAAAAACTGTTTTTT. This gives the protein CASSWAGTADEKLFF. The full variable domain, its missing parts supplied by reference TRBV7-6 and TRBJ1-4, is GAGVSQSPRYKVTKRGQDVALRCDPISGHVSLYWYRQALGQGPEFLTYFNYEAQQDKSGLPNDRFSAERPEGSISTLTIQRTEQRDSAMYRCASSWAGTADEKLFFGSGTQLSVL.

The rearrangement joins TRBV3-1 (or the pseudogene TRBV3-2) to TRBJ1-5; a possible D gene is TRBD1 (6 bases). Germline V gene data show CDR1 as LGHDT and CDR2 as YNNKEL (reference sequence). The germline V and J ends were trimmed by 4 bases and 4 bases, with 14 bases remaining between them. CDR3 length: 15 residues. CDR3: CASSLSRGNNQPQHF. The CDR3 coding sequence is TGTGCCAGCAGCCTCAGTAGGGGGAATAATCAGCCCCAGCATTTT.

The rearrangement uses TRBV6-5 and TRBJ2-5; D is ambiguous. The CDR3 is made up of 13 amino acids. Trimming took off 4 bases at V and 4 bases at J, with 10 bases between the two ends. The germline CDR1 and CDR2 sequences are MNHEY and SVGAGI. In DNA form, the CDR3 reads TGTGCCAGCAGTTCCAGCAGAGGAGAGACCCAGTACTTC. Translating it yields CASSSSRGETQYF.

The rearrangement uses TRBV7-6 and TRBJ2-3; 10 positions match TRBD2. The CDR3 covers 18 residues. The germline CDR1 and CDR2 sequences are SGHVS and FNYEAQ. V was pared by 1 base and J by 0 bases, with 7 bases of the junction left unmatched. The CDR3: CASSLGLAGATSTDTQYF. In DNA, the CDR3 is TGTGCCAGCAGCTTAGGTCTAGCGGGGGCCACTAGCACAGATACGCAGTATTTT.

This clone was detected ten times or more. V is TRBV7-9 and J is TRBJ1-2; a possible D gene is TRBD1 (5 bases). V gave up 5 bases and J gave up 5 bases, with 9 bases separating them. The CDR3 sequence is 12 residues long. The germline gives CDR1 SEHNR, CDR2 FQNEAQ (reference sequence). The CDR3, as DNA: TGTGCCAGCAGCAGGAAGGGGTATGGCTACACCTTC. It specifies CASSRKGYGYTF.

J is TRBJ2-5 and V is TRBV7-2; 10 nucleotides match TRBD1. CDR3 size: 15 residues. Germline V CDR1 and CDR2: SGHTA, FQGNSA. J was trimmed by 9 bases and V by 3 bases; bases with no gene match: 10. CDR3 DNA sequence: TGTGCCAGCAGCTTGACCAGACAGGGGGCGAAGGCCCAGTACTTC. Protein product: CASSLTRQGAKAQYF.

This clone turned up a few times. This chain uses TRBV5-1 with TRBJ2-2; no definite D call. The CDR3 has 12 amino acids. The V end lost 1 base, the J end lost 8 bases, and 6 bases lay between the germline ends. From germline, CDR1 is SGHRS and CDR2 YFSETQ. CDR3 DNA: TGCGCCAGCAGCTTGTGGGCTGGGGAGCTGTTTTTT. As protein: CASSLWAGELFF.